These 9 T cell receptor beta chains originate from one sample sequenced in a study of blood T cell repertoires in COVID-19. Only in-frame clones appear in the TCRdb table, and some are missing; sequencing was by immunoSEQ multiplex PCR. The sample lists 300,000 to 450,000 clones; approximately 88% were seen once. The specimen was peripheral blood. These receptors came from a woman aged 25 to 45 with COVID-19, enrolled during active disease.

This clone turned up a few times. In nucleotides, the CDR3 is TGCGCCAGCAGCTTGACAGGGCAAAACTATGGCTACACCTTC. It yields the protein CASSLTGQNYGYTF. This rearrangement joins TRBV5-1 to TRBJ1-2, with a tentative D call TRBD1 (6 bases). The V and J ends lost 1 base and 2 bases respectively, with 9 bases between them. Germline V CDR1 and CDR2: SGHRS, YFSETQ. The CDR3 is 14 residues long. Together with reference TRBV5-1 and TRBJ1-2, the CDR3 gives the full variable domain: KAGVTQTPRYLIKTRGQQVTLSCSPISGHRSVSWYQQTPGQGLQFLFEYFSETQRNKGNFPGRFSGRQFSNSRSEMNVSTLELGDSALYLCASSLTGQNYGYTFGSGTRLTVV.

The J gene is TRBJ1-5, the V gene TRBV7-8; D possibly corresponds to TRBD1 (6 bases). The CDR3 is 15 residues long. CDR1 is SGHVS and CDR2 is FQNEAQ in the germline V gene. Trimming cost V 8 bases and J 4 bases, with 18 bases left between them. The CDR3 protein is CASGLGRGGNQPQHF. CDR3 DNA: TGTGCCAGCGGGTTAGGCAGGGGAGGGAATCAGCCCCAGCATTTT.

The chain is built from TRBV12-3 or TRBV12-4 and TRBJ1-1; 9 nucleotides align to TRBD1. The CDR3 length is 13 residues. After removal of 9 bases from V and 3 bases from J, the junction contained 5 bases not matched to a gene. CDR3 DNA: TGTGCCAGTCGTACAGGGGGCTACACTGAAGCTTTCTTT. Amino acid sequence: CASRTGGYTEAFF.

This chain links TRBV7-6 with TRBJ2-1; D remains unclear. Germline V gene sequence: CDR1 SGHVS, CDR2 FNYEAQ. V was trimmed by 0 bases and J by 9 bases, leaving 12 bases between them. The CDR3 contains 14 residues. The CDR3 DNA reads as TGTGCCAGCAGCTTAGCTGGTAGCTCGGTTGAGCAGTTCTTC. It codes for CASSLAGSSVEQFF.

The rearrangement uses TRBV10-3 and TRBJ1-1, with D possibly matching TRBD1 (5 bases). V dropped 6 bases and J dropped 4 bases, with 9 bases sitting between them. CDR1 is ENHRY, CDR2 SYGVKD, per germline. This CDR3 is built from 12 residues. CDR3 nucleotide sequence: TGTGCCATCAGCGGGACTGCCACTGAAGCTTTCTTT. Translation gives CAISGTATEAFF.

The chain joins TRBV6-5 to TRBJ2-7, with D perhaps TRBD1 (5 bases). The germline V gene encodes CDR1 MNHEY and CDR2 SVGAGI. This CDR3 spans 13 amino acids. V lost 6 bases and J lost 5, with 14 bases in between. The CDR3 bases are TGTGCCAGCAGCCGCACAGGTTTCCACGAGCAGTACTTC. Its protein product is CASSRTGFHEQYF.

This clone was found once. An end of the junction differs from the germline gene, which may be a read error. The gene calls are TRBV2 and TRBJ2-2, with 10 positions matching TRBD1. Germline V gene data show CDR1 as SNHLY and CDR2 as FYNNEI. This CDR3 has 16 amino acids. This chain's CDR3 is CASSAGDRGLTGKLFF. CDR3 nucleotides: TGTGCCAGCAGTGCTGGGGACAGGGGCCTCACCGGGAAGCTGTTTTTT.

The chain uses TRBV6-5 and TRBJ2-1, with 8 bases that match TRBD2. Germline V gene lookup returns CDR1 MNHEY and CDR2 SVGAGI. J lost 4 bases, V lost 6 bases, and 2 bases had no gene match. This CDR3 contains 13 residues. The CDR3 loop reads CASRLADYNEQFF. The CDR3 nucleotides are TGTGCCAGCAGACTAGCGGATTACAATGAGCAGTTCTTC.

The chain uses TRBV19 and TRBJ2-1; the D is unclear. Germline assignment: CDR1 LNHDA and CDR2 SQIVND (reference sequence). The CDR3 covers 13 residues. V lost 1 base and J 3 bases, leaving 4 bases between the germline ends. CDR3 region: CASSIASYNEQFF. CDR3 bases: TGTGCCAGTAGTATAGCCAGCTACAATGAGCAGTTCTTC.